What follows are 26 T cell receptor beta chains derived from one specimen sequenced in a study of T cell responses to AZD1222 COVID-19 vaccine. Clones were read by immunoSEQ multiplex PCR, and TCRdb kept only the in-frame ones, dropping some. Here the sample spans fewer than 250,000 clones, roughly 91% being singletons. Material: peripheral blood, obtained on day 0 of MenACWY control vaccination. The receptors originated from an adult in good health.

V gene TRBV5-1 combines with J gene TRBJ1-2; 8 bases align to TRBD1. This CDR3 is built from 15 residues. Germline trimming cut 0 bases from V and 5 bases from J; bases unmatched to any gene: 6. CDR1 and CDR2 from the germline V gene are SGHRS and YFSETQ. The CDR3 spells CASSLAGGQAYGYTF. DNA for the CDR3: TGCGCCAGCAGCTTGGCCGGGGGACAGGCTTATGGCTACACCTTC. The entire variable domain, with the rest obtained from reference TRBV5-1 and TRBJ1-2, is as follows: KAGVTQTPRYLIKTRGQQVTLSCSPISGHRSVSWYQQTPGQGLQFLFEYFSETQRNKGNFPGRFSGRQFSNSRSEMNVSTLELGDSALYLCASSLAGGQAYGYTFGSGTRLTVV.

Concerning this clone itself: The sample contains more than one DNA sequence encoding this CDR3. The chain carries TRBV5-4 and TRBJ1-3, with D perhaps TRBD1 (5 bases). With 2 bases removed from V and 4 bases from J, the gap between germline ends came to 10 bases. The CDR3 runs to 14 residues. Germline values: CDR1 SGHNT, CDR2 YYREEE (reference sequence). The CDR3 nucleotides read TGTGCCAGCAGCTTCCGGGGCGCCGGAAACACCATATATTTT. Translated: CASSFRGAGNTIYF.

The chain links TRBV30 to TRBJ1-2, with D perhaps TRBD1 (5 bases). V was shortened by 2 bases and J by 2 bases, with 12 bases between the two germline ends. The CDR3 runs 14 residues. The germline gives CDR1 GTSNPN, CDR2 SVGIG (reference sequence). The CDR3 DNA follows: TGTGCCTGGAGTACCGGGACGAGCAACTATGGCTACACCTTC. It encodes CAWSTGTSNYGYTF.

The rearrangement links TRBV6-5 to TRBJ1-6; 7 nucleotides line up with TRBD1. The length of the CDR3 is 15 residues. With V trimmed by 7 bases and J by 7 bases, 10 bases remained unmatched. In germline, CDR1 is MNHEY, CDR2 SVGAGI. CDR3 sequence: CASTPRDSRNSPLHF. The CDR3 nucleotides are TGTGCCAGCACACCTAGGGACAGTAGAAATTCACCCCTCCACTTT.

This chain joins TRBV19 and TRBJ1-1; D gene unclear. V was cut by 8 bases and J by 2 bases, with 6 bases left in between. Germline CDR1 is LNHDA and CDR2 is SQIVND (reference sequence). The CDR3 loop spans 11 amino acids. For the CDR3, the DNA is TGTGCCAGTGGGCCCAACACTGAAGCTTTCTTT. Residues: CASGPNTEAFF.

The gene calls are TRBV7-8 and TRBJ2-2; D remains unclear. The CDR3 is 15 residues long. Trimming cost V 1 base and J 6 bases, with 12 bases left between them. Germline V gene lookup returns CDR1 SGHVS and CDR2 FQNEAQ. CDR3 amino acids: CASSLDKQKAGELFF. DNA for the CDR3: TGTGCCAGCAGCTTAGATAAACAGAAGGCCGGGGAGCTGTTTTTT.

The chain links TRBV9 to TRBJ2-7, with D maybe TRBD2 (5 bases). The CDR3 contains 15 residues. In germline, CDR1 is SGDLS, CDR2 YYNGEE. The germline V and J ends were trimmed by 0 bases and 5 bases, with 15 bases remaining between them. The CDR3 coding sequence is TGTGCCAGCAGCGTAGTCCCCGCTGGAGGCGACGAGCAGTACTTC. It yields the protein CASSVVPAGGDEQYF.

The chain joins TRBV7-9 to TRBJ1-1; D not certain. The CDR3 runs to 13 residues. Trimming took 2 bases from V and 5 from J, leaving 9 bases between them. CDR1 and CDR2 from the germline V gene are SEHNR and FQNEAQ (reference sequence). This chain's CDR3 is CASSLNPGTEAFF. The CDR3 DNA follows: TGTGCCAGCAGCTTAAACCCGGGGACTGAAGCTTTCTTT.

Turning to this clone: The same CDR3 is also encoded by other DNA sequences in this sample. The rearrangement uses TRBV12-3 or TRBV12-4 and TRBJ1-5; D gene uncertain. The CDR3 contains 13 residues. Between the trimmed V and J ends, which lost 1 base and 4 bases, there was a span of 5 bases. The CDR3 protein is CASSLGPNQPQHF. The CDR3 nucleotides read TGTGCCAGCAGTTTAGGGCCGAATCAGCCCCAGCATTTT.

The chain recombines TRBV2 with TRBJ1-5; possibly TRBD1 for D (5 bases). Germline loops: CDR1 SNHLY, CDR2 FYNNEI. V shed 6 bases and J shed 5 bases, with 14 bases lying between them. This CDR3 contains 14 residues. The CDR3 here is CASSPGTLYQPQHF. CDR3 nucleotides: TGTGCCAGCAGCCCCGGGACCCTTTATCAGCCCCAGCATTTT.

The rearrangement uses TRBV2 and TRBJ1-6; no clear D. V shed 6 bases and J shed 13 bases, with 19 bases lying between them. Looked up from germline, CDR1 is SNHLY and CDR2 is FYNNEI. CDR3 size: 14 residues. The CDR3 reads CASRGGHGPSPLHF. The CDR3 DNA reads TGTGCCAGCAGGGGAGGGCATGGACCCAGTCCCCTCCACTTT.

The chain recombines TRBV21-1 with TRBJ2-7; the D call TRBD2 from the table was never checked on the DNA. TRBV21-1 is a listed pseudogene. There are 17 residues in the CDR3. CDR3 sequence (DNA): TGTGCCAGCAGCAAGGGTCTAGCGGGGGGAATAACCTACGAGCAGTACTTC. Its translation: CASSKGLAGGITYEQYF.

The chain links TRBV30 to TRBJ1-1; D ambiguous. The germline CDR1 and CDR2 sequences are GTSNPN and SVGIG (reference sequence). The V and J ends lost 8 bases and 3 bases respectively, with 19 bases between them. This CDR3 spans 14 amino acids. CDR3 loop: CARTLVHRYTEAFF. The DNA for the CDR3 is TGTGCCCGGACCCTCGTTCATCGCTACACTGAAGCTTTCTTT.

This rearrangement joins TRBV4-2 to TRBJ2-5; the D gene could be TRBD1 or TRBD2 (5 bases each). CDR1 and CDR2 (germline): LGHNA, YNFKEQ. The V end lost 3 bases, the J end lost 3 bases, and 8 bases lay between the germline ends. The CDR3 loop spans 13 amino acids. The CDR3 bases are TGTGCCAGCAGCCAGGGACGGGAAGAGACCCAGTACTTC. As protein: CASSQGREETQYF.

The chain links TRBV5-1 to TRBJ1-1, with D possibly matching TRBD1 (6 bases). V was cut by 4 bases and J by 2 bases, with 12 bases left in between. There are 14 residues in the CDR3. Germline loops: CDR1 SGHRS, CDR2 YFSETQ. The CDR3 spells CASSPGGGNTEAFF. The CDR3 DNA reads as TGCGCCAGCAGCCCGGGGGGCGGAAACACTGAAGCTTTCTTT.

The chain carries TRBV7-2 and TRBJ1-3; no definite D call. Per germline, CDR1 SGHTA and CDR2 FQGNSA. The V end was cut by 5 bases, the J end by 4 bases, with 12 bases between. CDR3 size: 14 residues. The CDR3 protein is CASSPLARGNTIYF. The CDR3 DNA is TGTGCCAGCAGCCCTCTAGCGAGAGGAAACACCATATATTTT.

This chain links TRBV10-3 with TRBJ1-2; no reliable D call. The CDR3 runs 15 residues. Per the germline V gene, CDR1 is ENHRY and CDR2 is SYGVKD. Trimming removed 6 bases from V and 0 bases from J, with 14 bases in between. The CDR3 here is CAIRYTGDANYGYTF. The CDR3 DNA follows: TGTGCCATCAGATACACGGGCGACGCTAACTATGGCTACACCTTC.

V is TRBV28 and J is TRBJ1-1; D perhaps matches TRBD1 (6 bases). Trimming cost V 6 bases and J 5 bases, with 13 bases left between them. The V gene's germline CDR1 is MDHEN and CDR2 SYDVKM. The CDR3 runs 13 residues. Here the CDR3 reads CASSWGRGTEAFF. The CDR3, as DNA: TGTGCCAGCAGCTGGGGCAGGGGTACTGAAGCTTTCTTT.

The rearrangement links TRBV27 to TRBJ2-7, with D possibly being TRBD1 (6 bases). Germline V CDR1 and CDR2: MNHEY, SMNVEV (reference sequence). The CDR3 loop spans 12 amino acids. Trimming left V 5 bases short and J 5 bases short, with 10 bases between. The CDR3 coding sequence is TGTGCCAGCAGTCCGACAGGAAACGAGCAGTACTTC. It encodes CASSPTGNEQYF.

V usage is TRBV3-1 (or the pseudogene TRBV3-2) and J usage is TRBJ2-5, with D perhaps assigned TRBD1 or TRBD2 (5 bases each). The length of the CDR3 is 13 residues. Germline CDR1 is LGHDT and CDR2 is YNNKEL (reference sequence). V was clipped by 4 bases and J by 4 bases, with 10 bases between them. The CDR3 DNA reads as TGTGCCAGCAGCCCCGGGGCCCCAGAGACCCAGTACTTC. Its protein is CASSPGAPETQYF.

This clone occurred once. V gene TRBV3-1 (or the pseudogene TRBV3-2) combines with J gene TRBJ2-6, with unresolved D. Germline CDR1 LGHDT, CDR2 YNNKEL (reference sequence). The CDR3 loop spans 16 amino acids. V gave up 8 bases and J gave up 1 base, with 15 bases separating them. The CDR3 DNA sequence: TGTGCCAGCCGCCCTCCCGGTTTGTCTGGGGCCAACGTCCTGACTTTC. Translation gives CASRPPGLSGANVLTF.

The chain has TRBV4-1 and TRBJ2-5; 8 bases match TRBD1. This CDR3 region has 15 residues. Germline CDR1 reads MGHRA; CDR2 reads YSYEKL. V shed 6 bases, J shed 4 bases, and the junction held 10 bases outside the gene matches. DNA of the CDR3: TGCGCCAGCAGTCTTATCACAGGGGGAGGAGAGACCCAGTACTTC. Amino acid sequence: CASSLITGGGETQYF.

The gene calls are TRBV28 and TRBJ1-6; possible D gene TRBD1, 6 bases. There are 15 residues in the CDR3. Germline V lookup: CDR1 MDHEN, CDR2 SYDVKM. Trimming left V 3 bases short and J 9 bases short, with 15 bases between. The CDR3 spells CASSLYRVASSPLHF. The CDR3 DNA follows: TGTGCCAGCAGTTTGTACAGGGTGGCAAGTTCACCCCTCCACTTT. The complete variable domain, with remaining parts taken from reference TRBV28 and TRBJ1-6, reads DVKVTQSSRYLVKRTGEKVFLECVQDMDHENMFWYRQDPGLGLRLIYFSYDVKMKEKGDIPEGYSVSREKKERFSLILESASTNQTSMYLCASSLYRVASSPLHFGNGTRLTVT.

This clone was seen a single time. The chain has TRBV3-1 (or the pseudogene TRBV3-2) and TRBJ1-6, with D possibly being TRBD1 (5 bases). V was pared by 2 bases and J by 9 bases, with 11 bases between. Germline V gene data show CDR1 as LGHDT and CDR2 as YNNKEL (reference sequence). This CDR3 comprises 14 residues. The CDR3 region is CASSQTGSGSPLHF. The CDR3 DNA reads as TGTGCCAGCAGCCAAACAGGCTCAGGTTCACCCCTCCACTTT.

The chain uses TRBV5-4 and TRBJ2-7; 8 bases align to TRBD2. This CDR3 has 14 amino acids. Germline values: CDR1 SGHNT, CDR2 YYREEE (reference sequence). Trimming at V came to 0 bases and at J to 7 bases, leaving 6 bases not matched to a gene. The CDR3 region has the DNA TGTGCCAGCAGCTTGGAATCGGGACTAGGGGAGCAGTACTTC. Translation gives CASSLESGLGEQYF.

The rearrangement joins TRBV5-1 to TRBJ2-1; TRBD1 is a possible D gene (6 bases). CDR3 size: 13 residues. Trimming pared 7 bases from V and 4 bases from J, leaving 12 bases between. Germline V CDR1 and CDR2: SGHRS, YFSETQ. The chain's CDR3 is CASALGQYNEQFF. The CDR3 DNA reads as TGCGCCAGCGCCCTCGGACAGTACAATGAGCAGTTCTTC.